This passage covers 31 T cell receptor beta chains from one sample sequenced in a study of response to subunit inactivated influenza vaccine (dated by TCRdb to about 2018). Library construction relied on RT-PCR. This sample was sequenced with an Illumina HiSeq 2500. TCRdb reworked the public reads: Q25 trimming with fastp, MiXCR clone assembly, productive beta chains retained. Merged by CDR3 protein, the rows form single entries marked with the most common genes and DNA. The sample includes around 480,000 distinct CDR3 sequences, with approximately 15% observed a single time. The ten largest clones take up 2.5% to 3.5% of the sample. The sample here was CD4+ T cells sorted from PBMCs, taken less than 25 months after vaccination. These receptors all stem from a man between 50 and 75 years old who received an inactivated influenza vaccine. Donor details come from another sample of the same person, matched by shared clones.

This clonotype was seen just once. The J gene is TRBJ1-1, the V gene TRBV28; D call uncertain. The germline V and J ends were trimmed by 5 bases and 8 bases, with 18 bases remaining between them. Germline assignment: CDR1 MDHEN and CDR2 SYDVKM. CDR3 length: 14 residues. CDR3 nucleotides: TGTGCCAGCAGTCAGCCCACCGGGTGGGTAGAAGCTTTCTTT. Encoded protein: CASSQPTGWVEAFF.

The chain links TRBV4-1 to TRBJ2-3; D is possibly TRBD2 (5 bases). V lost 0 bases, J lost 3 bases, and 13 bases lay in between. There are 16 residues in the CDR3. Germline assignment: CDR1 MGHRA and CDR2 YSYEKL. The CDR3 DNA is TGCGCCAGCAGCCAAGATCAGGACTTTTCAACAGATACGCAGTATTTT. Translation: CASSQDQDFSTDTQYF.

This clonotype was observed a few times. J is TRBJ1-1 and V is TRBV7-9; D gene uncertain. There are 14 residues in the CDR3. Germline CDR1 SEHNR, CDR2 FQNEAQ (reference sequence). V shed 0 bases and J shed 0 bases, with 5 bases lying between them. The CDR3 sequence: CASSLAWVNTEAFF. The CDR3 DNA reads TGTGCCAGCAGCTTAGCGTGGGTGAACACTGAAGCTTTCTTT.

As to this clonotype: Since the CDR3 does not end with the conserved phenylalanine or tryptophan, this likely comes from a read error. V is TRBV20-1 and J is TRBJ2-1; D unclear. Looked up from germline, CDR1 is DFQATT and CDR2 is SNEGSKA (reference sequence). V was pared by 5 bases and J by 11 bases, with 13 bases between. The CDR3 has 11 amino acids. The DNA for the CDR3 is TGCAGTGCTCCTACCGCACTGAAGCAGTTCTCC. Translation gives CSAPTALKQFS.

This clonotype was counted many times. The DNA for the CDR3 is TGCGCCAGCAGCCTAACAGGGCTCTCCTATAATTCACCCCTCCACTTT. Translating it yields CASSLTGLSYNSPLHF. The chain joins TRBV5-1 to TRBJ1-6; TRBD1 is a possible D gene (6 bases). The CDR3 sequence is 16 residues long. Germline V gene data show CDR1 as SGHRS and CDR2 as YFSETQ. V lost 4 bases, J lost 0 bases, and 11 bases lay in between.

The gene calls are TRBV15 and TRBJ2-1; the D gene could be TRBD1 or TRBD2 (5 bases each). CDR3 size: 15 residues. V lost 1 base to trimming and J lost 1 base, with 8 bases between them. Germline-derived CDR1 and CDR2 are LNHNV and YYDKDF (reference sequence). Written as DNA, the CDR3 is TGTGCCACCAGCAGAGGGGACGGATCCTACAATGAGCAGTTCTTC. Amino acid sequence: CATSRGDGSYNEQFF.

In its sample, this clonotype was seen a few times. The chain links TRBV4-3 to TRBJ2-1; 10 bases line up with TRBD1. Germline values: CDR1 LGHNA, CDR2 YSLEER. Trimming at V came to 0 bases and at J to 3 bases, leaving 5 bases not matched to a gene. The length of the CDR3 is 17 residues. The CDR3 DNA reads as TGCGCCAGCAGCCAAGATGGGCGGACAGGGGGCTACAATGAGCAGTTCTTC. It specifies CASSQDGRTGGYNEQFF.

This chain joins TRBV3-1 and TRBJ2-2; TRBD1 matches 11 bases. Germline trimming cut 6 bases from V and 5 bases from J; bases unmatched to any gene: 5. The CDR3 is 15 amino acids. Germline V gene sequence: CDR1 LGHDT, CDR2 YNNKEL (reference sequence). The CDR3 sequence: CASSGQGARTGELFF. The CDR3 DNA is TGTGCCAGCAGTGGACAGGGGGCGCGTACCGGGGAGCTGTTTTTT.

This clonotype turned up a few times. This rearrangement joins TRBV20-1 to TRBJ1-5; D possibly corresponds to TRBD1 (5 bases). Looked up from germline, CDR1 is DFQATT and CDR2 is SNEGSKA (reference sequence). V lost 6 bases, J lost 0 bases, and 15 bases lay in between. The CDR3 has 15 amino acids. For the CDR3, the DNA is TGCAGTGCCAGACGAGCGACAGATAGCAATCAGCCCCAGCATTTT. It codes for CSARRATDSNQPQHF.

This chain joins TRBV5-1 and TRBJ2-7; D ambiguous. The CDR3 consists of 15 residues. V lost 1 base to trimming and J lost 6 bases, with 17 bases between them. Germline-derived CDR1 and CDR2 are SGHRS and YFSETQ. CDR3 region: CASSLRLGSGSEQYF. The CDR3 nucleotides read TGCGCCAGCAGCTTGAGGTTGGGCAGTGGTTCCGAGCAGTACTTC.

The CDR3 spells CSARLTYPTYEQYF. For the CDR3, the DNA is TGCAGTGCTAGACTGACATACCCCACCTACGAGCAGTACTTC. The chain employs TRBV20-1 and TRBJ2-7; no definite D call. V dropped 2 bases and J dropped 2 bases, with 13 bases sitting between them. The length of the CDR3 is 14 residues. Germline V gene data show CDR1 as DFQATT and CDR2 as SNEGSKA (reference sequence).

V gene TRBV4-3 combines with J gene TRBJ1-6; 8 nucleotides match TRBD1. The CDR3 runs to 17 residues. Per the germline V gene, CDR1 is LGHNA and CDR2 is YSLEER. Trimming at V came to 2 bases and at J to 7 bases, leaving 10 bases not matched to a gene. The CDR3 loop reads CASSQPRWTGTNSPLHF. DNA for the CDR3: TGCGCCAGCAGCCAACCACGGTGGACAGGGACGAATTCACCCCTCCACTTT.

The chain joins TRBV3-1 to TRBJ2-5; possibly TRBD2 for D (6 bases). The CDR3 extends over 14 amino acids. V lost 2 bases, J lost 5 bases, and 12 bases lay in between. In germline, CDR1 is LGHDT, CDR2 YNNKEL (reference sequence). CDR3 protein: CASSQPTSLETQYF. The CDR3 DNA reads TGTGCCAGCAGCCAACCCACTAGCTTGGAGACCCAGTACTTC.

This clonotype showed up many times. This chain links TRBV20-1 with TRBJ1-6, with D perhaps matching TRBD1 (5 bases). The CDR3 covers 14 residues. Germline CDR1 is DFQATT and CDR2 is SNEGSKA (reference sequence). V was shortened by 0 bases and J by 9 bases, with 12 bases between the two germline ends. CDR3 sequence (DNA): TGCAGTGCTAGAGATTGGGACCGTCGTTCACCCCTCCACTTT. It is translated as CSARDWDRRSPLHF.

This chain links TRBV10-3 with TRBJ1-5; TRBD1 might be the D (5 bases). This CDR3 spans 12 amino acids. V lost 6 bases to trimming and J lost 3 bases, with 6 bases between them. CDR1 is ENHRY and CDR2 is SYGVKD in the germline V gene. CDR3 sequence (DNA): TGTGCCATCAGGGACAACAATCAGCCCCAGCATTTT. Residues: CAIRDNNQPQHF.

The chain employs TRBV7-2 and TRBJ2-3; possible D gene TRBD2, 6 bases. The CDR3 extends over 14 amino acids. The germline V and J ends were trimmed by 5 bases and 5 bases, with 14 bases remaining between them. The germline V gene has CDR1 SGHTA and CDR2 FQGNSA. The CDR3 reads CASSLAWGEDTQYF. The CDR3 region has the DNA TGTGCCAGCAGCCTCGCCTGGGGGGAAGATACGCAGTATTTT.

The chain has TRBV3-1 and TRBJ2-1; 7 bases line up with TRBD1. Germline V gene data show CDR1 as LGHDT and CDR2 as YNNKEL (reference sequence). The J segment lost 7 bases and the V segment lost 0 bases, leaving 3 bases of the junction unmatched. The CDR3 totals 14 residues. The CDR3 DNA reads as TGTGCCAGCAGCCAAGAGATACAGGGGAATGAGCAGTTCTTC. It encodes CASSQEIQGNEQFF.

The CDR3 DNA is TGCGCCAGCAGCTCCGGACCCAAAGTCGTCACTGAAGCTTTCTTT. This translates into CASSSGPKVVTEAFF. V usage is TRBV5-1 and J usage is TRBJ1-1; D uncertain. V lost 3 bases and J 4 bases, leaving 16 bases between the germline ends. The CDR3 consists of 15 residues. Germline CDR1 and CDR2: SGHRS and YFSETQ.

This clonotype has a count of ten or more. V and J are TRBV7-9 and TRBJ2-1; D may be TRBD1 (5 bases). This CDR3 is built from 14 residues. V lost 4 bases and J lost 6, with 13 bases in between. CDR1 SEHNR and CDR2 FQNEAQ come from the germline V gene (reference sequence). The CDR3 DNA reads as TGTGCCAGCAGCTCCCGTGCCAGGGTCAATGAGCAGTTCTTC. Translation: CASSSRARVNEQFF.

There are a few counts of this clonotype. The CDR3 region is CASSQDHGQRDTQYF. In DNA, the CDR3 is TGCGCCAGCAGCCAAGATCACGGACAACGAGATACGCAGTATTTT. The chain links TRBV4-3 to TRBJ2-3; D may be TRBD1 (5 bases). In germline, CDR1 is LGHNA, CDR2 YSLEER. This CDR3 has 15 amino acids. Trimming shortened V by 0 bases and J by 5 bases, and 12 bases separated the two germline ends.

Only a few counts were recorded for this clonotype. The rearrangement uses TRBV20-1 and TRBJ2-5; the D gene is possibly TRBD2 (5 bases). V gave up 3 bases and J gave up 2 bases, with 13 bases separating them. The CDR3 has 14 residues. Germline-derived CDR1 and CDR2 are DFQATT and SNEGSKA (reference sequence). The CDR3 loop reads CSARTGSVQETQYF. CDR3 coding DNA: TGCAGTGCTAGGACTGGGAGCGTACAAGAGACCCAGTACTTC.

This clonotype was seen at least ten times. The chain employs TRBV5-5 and TRBJ2-7; D not resolved. The CDR3 covers 11 residues. V shed 5 bases and J shed 4 bases, with 7 bases lying between them. Looked up from germline, CDR1 is SGHKS and CDR2 is YYEKEE (reference sequence). The CDR3 DNA is TGTGCCAGCAGTTTAGAATACGAGCAGTACTTC. This codes for CASSLEYEQYF. The whole variable domain, remainder taken from reference TRBV5-5 and TRBJ2-7, is DAGVTQSPTHLIKTRGQQVTLRCSPISGHKSVSWYQQVLGQGPQFIFQYYEKEERGRGNFPDRFSARQFPNYSSELNVNALLLGDSALYLCASSLEYEQYFGPGTRLTVT.

CDR3 sequence reads: CASSPSRVTGELFF. CDR3 DNA: TGTGCCAGCAGTCCTTCGCGGGTCACCGGGGAGCTGTTTTTT. This chain connects TRBV12-3 or TRBV12-4 to TRBJ2-2, with D perhaps TRBD2 (5 bases). The CDR3 has 14 residues. Trimming took off 5 bases at V and 4 bases at J, with 11 bases between the two ends.

This clonotype came up many times. The chain links TRBV3-1 to TRBJ2-1; maybe TRBD2 (6 bases). The V gene's germline CDR1 is LGHDT and CDR2 YNNKEL (reference sequence). The CDR3 has 13 amino acids. Trimming pared 3 bases from V and 6 bases from J, leaving 9 bases between. The CDR3 sequence is CASSHGGTNEQFF. In DNA, the CDR3 is TGTGCCAGCAGCCACGGGGGAACCAATGAGCAGTTCTTC.

The chain's CDR3 is CSASEVGRHTYEQYF. For the CDR3, the DNA is TGCAGTGCTAGCGAAGTGGGGCGCCACACCTACGAGCAGTACTTC. V usage is TRBV20-1 and J usage is TRBJ2-7; perhaps TRBD1 as D (5 bases). The germline CDR1 and CDR2 sequences are DFQATT and SNEGSKA (reference sequence). Trimming stripped 3 bases from V and 2 bases from J, with 17 bases between. CDR3 length: 15 amino acids.

This clonotype was detected ten times or more. This chain links TRBV7-9 with TRBJ2-7; D remains unclear. This CDR3 has 11 amino acids. Germline CDR1 reads SEHNR; CDR2 reads FQNEAQ (reference sequence). V lost 3 bases, J lost 2 bases, and 2 bases lay in between. The CDR3, as DNA: TGTGCCAGCAGCTTCGCCTACGAGCAGTACTTC. Residues: CASSFAYEQYF.

The chain has TRBV9 and TRBJ2-1, with 9 bases lining up with TRBD2. V lost 0 bases to trimming and J lost 7 bases; unmatched junction nucleotides: 8. In germline, CDR1 is SGDLS, CDR2 YYNGEE. The CDR3 spans 16 residues. The CDR3 sequence: CASSVAMVLAGNEQFF. For the CDR3, the DNA is TGTGCCAGCAGCGTAGCTATGGTACTAGCGGGTAATGAGCAGTTCTTC.

This clonotype was seen at least ten times. The chain has TRBV5-1 and TRBJ2-3; D not resolved. Germline V gene data show CDR1 as SGHRS and CDR2 as YFSETQ. V shed 1 base and J shed 0 bases, with 12 bases lying between them. This CDR3 contains 16 residues. The CDR3 region has the DNA TGCGCCAGCAGCTTGAGCTCCGGGTCCAGCACAGATACGCAGTATTTT. Protein product: CASSLSSGSSTDTQYF. The full variable domain, completed using reference TRBV5-1 and TRBJ2-3, is KAGVTQTPRYLIKTRGQQVTLSCSPISGHRSVSWYQQTPGQGLQFLFEYFSETQRNKGNFPGRFSGRQFSNSRSEMNVSTLELGDSALYLCASSLSSGSSTDTQYFGPGTRLTVL.

Note on this clonotype: This is likely a read error, given that the CDR3 carries no conserved phenylalanine or tryptophan at its end. The rearrangement joins TRBV29-1 to TRBJ2-3, with 10 nucleotides matching TRBD1. With V trimmed by 5 bases and J by 2 bases, 4 bases remained unmatched. This CDR3 has 14 residues. Germline CDR1 and CDR2: SQVTM and ANQGSEA. CDR3 amino acids: CSVTGQGDTDTQYS. DNA of the CDR3: TGCAGCGTTACAGGACAGGGGGACACAGATACGCAGTATTCT.

The rearrangement uses TRBV30 and TRBJ1-2; no firm D call. This CDR3 region has 14 residues. Between the trimmed V and J ends, which lost 7 bases and 5 bases, there was a span of 20 bases. Germline CDR1 GTSNPN, CDR2 SVGIG (reference sequence). The CDR3 bases are TGTGCCTCCAACCGGGCAGCCGAGCGTTATGGCTACACCTTC. Amino acid sequence: CASNRAAERYGYTF. Variable domain in full (rest from reference TRBV30 and TRBJ1-2): SQTIHQWPATLVQPVGSPLSLECTVEGTSNPNLYWYRQAAGRGLQLLFYSVGIGQISSEVPQNLSASRPQDRQFILSSKKLLLSDSGFYLCASNRAAERYGYTFGSGTRLTVV.

A word on this clonotype: The junction departs from the called germline gene at one end, perhaps through a read error. This chain links TRBV5-4 with TRBJ1-4; 8 bases line up with TRBD1. Germline V gene sequence: CDR1 SGHNT, CDR2 YYREEE (reference sequence). This CDR3 contains 14 residues. This chain's CDR3 is CASSLQGAKEKLFF. The CDR3 region has the DNA TGTGCCAGCAGCTTGCAGGGGGCTAAGGAAAAACTGTTTTTT. The whole variable domain, filled in from reference TRBV5-4 and TRBJ1-4, reads ETGVTQSPTHLIKTRGQQVTLRCSSQSGHNTVSWYQQALGQGPQFIFQYYREEENGRGNFPPRFSGLQFPNYSSELNVNALELDDSALYLCASSLQGAKEKLFFGSGTQLSVL.